These T cell receptor beta chains were read from a single sample in a study of cytomegalovirus exposure and HLA in healthy donors. Clones were read by immunoSEQ multiplex PCR, and TCRdb kept only the in-frame ones, dropping some. The table has 100,000 or so clones, about 81% seen once. The material sequenced was PBMCs. These receptors originate from a middle-aged man in good health and CMV-seronegative. The CDR3 runs from the conserved cysteine through the conserved F or W. The D gene is left open where the match is weak. Not all rows give a size; the values are once, few, many and, for expanded clones, a class.

V,D,J,size,CDR3,DNA
TRBV6-1,.,TRBJ1-1,once,CASSELYTEAFF,TGTGCCAGCAGTGAGTTATACACTGAAGCTTTCTTT
TRBV29-1,TRBD2,TRBJ2-1,.,CSVNLAGPYNEQFF,TGCAGCGTGAATCTAGCGGGTCCCTACAATGAGCAGTTCTTC
TRBV19,TRBD2,TRBJ2-3,.,CASSDTYGGGTDTQYF,TGTGCCAGTAGTGACACGTACGGGGGGGGCACGGATACGCAGTATTTT
TRBV7-2,.,TRBJ2-7,.,CASSLNLRSQLYF,TGTGCCAGCAGCTTAAACTTGCGGAGTCAACTGTACTTC
TRBV2,TRBD1,TRBJ2-5,.,CASSVGQVETQYF,TGTGCCAGCAGTGTCGGACAGGTTGAGACCCAGTACTTC
TRBV5-1,.,TRBJ2-2,once,CASSLFANTGELFF,TGCGCCAGCAGCTTGTTCGCGAACACCGGGGAGCTGTTTTTT
TRBV5-6,.,TRBJ2-3,.,CASSLAEGTDTQYF,TGTGCCAGCAGCTTGGCGGAGGGCACAGATACGCAGTATTTT
TRBV5-5,TRBD1,TRBJ2-7,.,CASSPRQGWDEQYF,TGTGCCAGCAGCCCACGACAGGGTTGGGACGAGCAGTACTTC
TRBV2,TRBD1,TRBJ1-1,few,CASRDRRDTEAFF,TGTGCCAGCCGGGACAGAAGGGACACTGAAGCTTTCTTT
TRBV6-5,.,TRBJ2-1,few,CASSSTENNEQFF,TGTGCCAGCAGTTCGACAGAAAACAATGAGCAGTTCTTC
TRBV5-8,TRBD1,TRBJ1-6,few,CASSLLSGGGCPLHF,TGTGCCAGCAGCTTGTTGTCAGGGGGCGGGTGCCCCCTCCACTTT
TRBV27,.,TRBJ1-6,.,CASTNLVGSSSYNSPLHF,TGTGCCAGCACAAATCTGGTCGGCTCTAGCTCCTATAATTCACCCCTCCACTTT
TRBV25-1,.,TRBJ2-2,once,CASTPDSSKTNTGELFF,TGTGCCAGCACCCCAGACAGTTCAAAGACGAACACCGGGGAGCTGTTTTTT
TRBV30,.,TRBJ1-2,once,CAWTGSLYGYTF,TGTGCCTGGACCGGGAGCCTCTATGGCTACACCTTC
TRBV10-3,TRBD2,TRBJ2-1,.,CAIGGGLGYNKQFF,TGTGCCATCGGTGGAGGACTAGGGTATAATAAGCAGTTCTTC
TRBV30,TRBD1,TRBJ2-7,few,CAWRPGQGLAEQYF,TGTGCCTGGAGGCCGGGACAGGGTCTGGCTGAACAGTACTTC
TRBV4-3,.,TRBJ2-2,.,CASSQPGSNTGELFF,TGCGCCAGCAGCCAACCCGGGAGCAACACCGGGGAGCTGTTTTTT
TRBV28,.,TRBJ2-3,.,CASMGSPQTQYF,TGTGCCAGCATGGGGAGCCCTCAAACGCAGTATTTT
TRBV4-1,TRBD1,TRBJ1-1,.,CASSQVQGRRGTEAFF,TGCGCCAGCAGCCAAGTACAGGGGCGACGTGGCACTGAAGCTTTCTTT
TRBV7-9,.,TRBJ1-2,.,CATHGESGYTF,TGTGCCACACATGGGGAGTCGGGCTACACCTTC
TRBV9,TRBD1,TRBJ2-2,.,CASSPRDRGLPGELFF,TGTGCCAGCAGCCCCCGGGACAGGGGGCTCCCCGGGGAGCTGTTTTTT
TRBV6-6,.,TRBJ1-4,few,CASLEQNNEKLFF,TGTGCCAGCTTGGAACAGAATAATGAAAAACTGTTTTTT
TRBV7-9,.,TRBJ2-3,.,CSSSLVRAPRDADTQYF,TGTTCCAGCAGCTTAGTGAGGGCCCCGAGGGATGCAGATACGCAGTATTTT
TRBV2,TRBD2,TRBJ2-2,.,CATLRGGNTGELFF,TGTGCCACGCTCCGGGGGGGGAACACCGGGGAGCTGTTTTTT
TRBV7-8,.,TRBJ2-3,.,CASSLGDQGDTQYF,TGTGCCAGCAGCTTAGGGGACCAGGGGGATACGCAGTATTTT
TRBV9,.,TRBJ2-7,.,CASSTGSYQTSEQYF,TGTGCCAGCAGCACCGGGTCCTACCAAACCTCCGAGCAGTACTTC
TRBV7-9,TRBD2,TRBJ2-7,.,CASSGGGTPSYEQYF,TGTGCCAGCAGCGGGGGGGGGACCCCCTCCTACGAGCAGTACTTC
TRBV5-4,.,TRBJ1-1,.,CASSFQGREAFF,TGTGCCAGCAGCTTCCAGGGGAGGGAGGCTTTCTTT
TRBV2,.,TRBJ1-1,.,CASSIGQGKTEAFF,TGTGCCAGCAGCATAGGGCAGGGAAAAACTGAAGCTTTCTTT
TRBV7-2,.,TRBJ2-7,.,CASSLWRREQYF,TGTGCCAGCAGCTTATGGAGGCGCGAGCAGTACTTC
TRBV7-2,.,TRBJ1-3,.,CASSRTHLLGNTIYF,TGTGCCAGCAGTCGAACCCACTTGCTCGGGAACACCATATATTTT
TRBV7-8,TRBD2,TRBJ2-7,.,CASSLSGGPYYEQYF,TGTGCCAGCAGCTTAAGCGGGGGGCCTTACTACGAGCAGTACTTC